Sequencing of this TCR beta chain was carried out in a study of T cell repertoires in ileal Crohn's disease. Findings and limits, study-wide: High-frequency clones were more common in sorted CD8 than CD4 cells.

Before sorting, lamina propria lymphocytes were separated from surgical specimens by density gradient. Germline-derived CDR1 and CDR2 are WNHNN and SYGVQD (reference sequence). After removal of 6 bases from V and 6 bases from J, the junction contained 7 bases not matched to a gene. The CDR3 runs 14 residues. On this clone: Its antigen is currently unknown.

Data came from immunoSEQ multiplex PCR; TCRdb stores just in-frame clones and leaves some out. The sample records around 150 clones, 90% to 98% being singletons. The sequence was obtained from an adult with Crohn's disease. Sequencing input: CD4+ T cells sorted from the ileum. The chain links TRBV10-1 to TRBJ2-3, with TRBD2 matching over 9 bases. The CDR3 loop reads CASSWGLAWDTQYF. Written as DNA, the CDR3 is TGCGCCAGCAGCTGGGGACTAGCATGGGATACGCAGTATTTT.